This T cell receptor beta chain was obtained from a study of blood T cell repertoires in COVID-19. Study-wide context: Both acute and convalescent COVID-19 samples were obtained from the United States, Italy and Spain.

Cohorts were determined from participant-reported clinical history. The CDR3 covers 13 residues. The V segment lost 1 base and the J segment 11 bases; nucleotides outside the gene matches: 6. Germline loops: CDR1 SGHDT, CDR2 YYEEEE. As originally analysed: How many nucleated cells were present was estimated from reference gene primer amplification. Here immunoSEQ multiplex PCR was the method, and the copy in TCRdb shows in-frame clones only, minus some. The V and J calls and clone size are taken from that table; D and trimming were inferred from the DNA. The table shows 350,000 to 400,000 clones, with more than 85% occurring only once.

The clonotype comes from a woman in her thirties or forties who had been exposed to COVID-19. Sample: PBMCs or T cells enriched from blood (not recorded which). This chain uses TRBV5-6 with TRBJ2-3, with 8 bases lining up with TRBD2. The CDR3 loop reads CASSLRRGERQYF. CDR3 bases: TGTGCCAGCAGCTTGCGGCGGGGGGAGAGGCAGTATTTT.